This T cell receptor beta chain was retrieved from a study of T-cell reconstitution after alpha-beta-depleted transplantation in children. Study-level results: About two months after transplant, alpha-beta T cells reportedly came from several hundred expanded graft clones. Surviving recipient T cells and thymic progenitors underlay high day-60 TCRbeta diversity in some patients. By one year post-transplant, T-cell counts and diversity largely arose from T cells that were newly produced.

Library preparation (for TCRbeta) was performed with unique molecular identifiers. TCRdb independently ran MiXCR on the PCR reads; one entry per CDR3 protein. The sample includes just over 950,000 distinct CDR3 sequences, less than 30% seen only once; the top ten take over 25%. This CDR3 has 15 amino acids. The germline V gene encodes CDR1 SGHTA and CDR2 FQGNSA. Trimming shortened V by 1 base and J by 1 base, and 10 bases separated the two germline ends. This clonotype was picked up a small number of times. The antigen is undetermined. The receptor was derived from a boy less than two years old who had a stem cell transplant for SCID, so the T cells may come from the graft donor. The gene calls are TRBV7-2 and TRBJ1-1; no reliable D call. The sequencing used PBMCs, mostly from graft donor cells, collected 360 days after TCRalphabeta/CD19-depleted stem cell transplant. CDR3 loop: CASSLVDRGNTEAFF. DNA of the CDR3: TGTGCCAGCAGCTTAGTGGATCGGGGGAACACTGAAGCTTTCTTT.